The sequence of this T cell receptor beta chain was determined in a study of cytomegalovirus exposure and HLA in healthy donors. Donors were drawn from the approximately 120-subject validation cohort, separate from the roughly 700-subject first cohort. TCRdb keeps only in-frame clones here, not all; method: immunoSEQ multiplex PCR. The sample lists some 310,000 clones, approximately 85% occurring once. The sample consisted of PBMCs. The receptor's source is a young man in good health and CMV-seronegative.

CDR3 amino acids: CASSYKAAQPQHF. DNA for the CDR3: TGTGCCAGCAGTTATAAGGCGGCCCAGCCCCAGCATTTT. The chain uses TRBV6-5 and TRBJ1-5; no firm D call. The germline CDR1 and CDR2 sequences are MNHEY and SVGAGI. The CDR3 length is 13 residues. Trimming removed 3 bases from V and 7 bases from J, with 10 bases in between.